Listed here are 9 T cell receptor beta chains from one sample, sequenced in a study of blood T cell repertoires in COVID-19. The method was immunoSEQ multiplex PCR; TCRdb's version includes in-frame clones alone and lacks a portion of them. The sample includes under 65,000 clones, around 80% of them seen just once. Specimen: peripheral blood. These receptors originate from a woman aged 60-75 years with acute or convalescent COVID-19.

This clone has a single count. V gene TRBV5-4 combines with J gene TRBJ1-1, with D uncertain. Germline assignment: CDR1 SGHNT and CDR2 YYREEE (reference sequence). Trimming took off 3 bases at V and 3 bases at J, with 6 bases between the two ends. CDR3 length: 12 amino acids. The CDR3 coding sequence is TGTGCCAGCAGCTCTGGGCACACTGAAGCTTTCTTT. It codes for CASSSGHTEAFF.

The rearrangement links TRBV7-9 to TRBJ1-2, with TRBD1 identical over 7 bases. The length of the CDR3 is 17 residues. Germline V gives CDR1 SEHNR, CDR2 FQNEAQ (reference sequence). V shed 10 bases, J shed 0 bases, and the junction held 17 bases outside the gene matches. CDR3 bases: TGTGCCACCGTAAGGACAGGAGGCCCAAGTACTAACTATGGCTACACCTTC. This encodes CATVRTGGPSTNYGYTF.

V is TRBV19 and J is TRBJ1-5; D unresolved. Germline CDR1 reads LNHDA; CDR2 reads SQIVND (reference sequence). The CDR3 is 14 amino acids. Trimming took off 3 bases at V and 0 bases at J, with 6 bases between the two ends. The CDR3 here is CASSITPSNQPQHF. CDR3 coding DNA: TGTGCCAGTAGTATTACACCTAGCAATCAGCCCCAGCATTTT.

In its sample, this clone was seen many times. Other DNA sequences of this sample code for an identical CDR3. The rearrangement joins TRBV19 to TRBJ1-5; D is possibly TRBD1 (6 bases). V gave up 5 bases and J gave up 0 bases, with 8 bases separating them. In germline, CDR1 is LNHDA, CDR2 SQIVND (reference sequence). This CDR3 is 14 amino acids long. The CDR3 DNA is TGTGCCAGTAGTTACAGGGATAGCAATCAGCCCCAGCATTTT. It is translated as CASSYRDSNQPQHF.

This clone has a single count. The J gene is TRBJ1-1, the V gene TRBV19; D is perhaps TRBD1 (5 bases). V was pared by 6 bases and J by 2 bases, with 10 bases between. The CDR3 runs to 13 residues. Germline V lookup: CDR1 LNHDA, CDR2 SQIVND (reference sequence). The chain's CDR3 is CASRATANTEAFF. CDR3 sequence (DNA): TGTGCCAGTAGAGCGACAGCTAACACTGAAGCTTTCTTT.

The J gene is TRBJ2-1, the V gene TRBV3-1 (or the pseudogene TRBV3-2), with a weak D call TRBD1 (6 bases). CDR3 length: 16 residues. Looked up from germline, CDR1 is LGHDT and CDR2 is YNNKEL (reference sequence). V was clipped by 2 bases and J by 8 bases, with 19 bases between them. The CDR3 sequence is CASSQPRGTPGDEQFF. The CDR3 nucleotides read TGTGCCAGCAGCCAACCCCGAGGGACCCCAGGGGATGAGCAGTTCTTC.

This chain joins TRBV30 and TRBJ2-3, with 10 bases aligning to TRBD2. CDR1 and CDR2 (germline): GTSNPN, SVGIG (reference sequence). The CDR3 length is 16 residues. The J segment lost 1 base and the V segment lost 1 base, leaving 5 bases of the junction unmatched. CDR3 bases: TGTGCCTGGAGTGGGGTAGCGGGGGGACGCACAGATACGCAGTATTTT. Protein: CAWSGVAGGRTDTQYF.

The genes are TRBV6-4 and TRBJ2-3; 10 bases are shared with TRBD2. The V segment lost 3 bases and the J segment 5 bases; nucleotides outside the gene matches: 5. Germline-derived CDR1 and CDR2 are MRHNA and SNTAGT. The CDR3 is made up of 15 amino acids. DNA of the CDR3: TGTGCCAGCAGTGAAACCCTAGCGGGGGAAGATACGCAGTATTTT. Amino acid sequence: CASSETLAGEDTQYF.

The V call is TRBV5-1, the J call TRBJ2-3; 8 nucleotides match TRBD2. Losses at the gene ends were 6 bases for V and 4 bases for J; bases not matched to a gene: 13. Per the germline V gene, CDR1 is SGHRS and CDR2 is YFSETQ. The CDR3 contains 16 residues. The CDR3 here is CASKTPGAGGSDTQYF. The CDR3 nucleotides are TGCGCCAGCAAGACACCGGGGGCGGGGGGCTCAGATACGCAGTATTTT.